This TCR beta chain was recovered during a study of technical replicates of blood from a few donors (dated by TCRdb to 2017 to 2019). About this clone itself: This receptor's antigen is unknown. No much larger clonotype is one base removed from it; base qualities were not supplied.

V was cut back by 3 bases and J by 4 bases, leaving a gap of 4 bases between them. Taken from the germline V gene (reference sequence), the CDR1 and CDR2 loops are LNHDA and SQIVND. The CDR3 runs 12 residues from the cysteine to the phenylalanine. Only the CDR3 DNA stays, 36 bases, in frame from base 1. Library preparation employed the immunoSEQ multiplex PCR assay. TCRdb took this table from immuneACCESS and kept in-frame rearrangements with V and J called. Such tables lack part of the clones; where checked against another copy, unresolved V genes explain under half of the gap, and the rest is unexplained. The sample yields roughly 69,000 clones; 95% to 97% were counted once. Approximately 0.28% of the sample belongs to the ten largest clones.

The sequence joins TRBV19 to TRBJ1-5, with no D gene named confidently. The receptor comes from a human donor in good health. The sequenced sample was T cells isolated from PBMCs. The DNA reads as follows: TGTGCCAGTAGTATCAGTAATCAGCCCCAGCATTTT. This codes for CASSISNQPQHF.